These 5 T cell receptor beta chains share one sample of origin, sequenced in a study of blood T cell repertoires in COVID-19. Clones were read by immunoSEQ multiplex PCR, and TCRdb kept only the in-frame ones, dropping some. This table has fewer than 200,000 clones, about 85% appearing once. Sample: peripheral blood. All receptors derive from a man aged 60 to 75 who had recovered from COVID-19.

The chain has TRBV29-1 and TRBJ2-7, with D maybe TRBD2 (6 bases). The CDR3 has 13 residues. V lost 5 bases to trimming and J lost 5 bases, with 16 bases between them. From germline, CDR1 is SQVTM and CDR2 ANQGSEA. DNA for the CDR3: TGCAGCGTTTCCGGGACTCTCGCGCACGAGCAGTACTTC. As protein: CSVSGTLAHEQYF.

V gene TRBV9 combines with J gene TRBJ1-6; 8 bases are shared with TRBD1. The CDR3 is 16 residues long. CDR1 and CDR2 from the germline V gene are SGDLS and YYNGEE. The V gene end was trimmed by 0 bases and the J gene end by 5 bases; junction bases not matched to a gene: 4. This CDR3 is CASSVAGTGDNSPLHF. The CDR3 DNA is TGTGCCAGCAGCGTAGCCGGGACAGGTGATAATTCACCCCTCCACTTT. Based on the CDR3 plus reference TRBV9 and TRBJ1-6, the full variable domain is DSGVTQTPKHLITATGQRVTLRCSPRSGDLSVYWYQQSLDQGLQFLIQYYNGEERAKGNILERFSAQQFPDLHSELNLSSLELGDSALYFCASSVAGTGDNSPLHFGNGTRLTVT.

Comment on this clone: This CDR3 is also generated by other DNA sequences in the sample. The CDR3, as DNA: TGTGCCAGCAGCTTAGGGAGCTCCTATAATTCACCCCTCCACTTT. Translation: CASSLGSSYNSPLHF. The genes are TRBV7-9 and TRBJ1-6; D remains unclear. This CDR3 is built from 15 residues. Germline values: CDR1 SEHNR, CDR2 FQNEAQ (reference sequence). Trimming removed 1 base from V and 0 bases from J, with 4 bases in between.

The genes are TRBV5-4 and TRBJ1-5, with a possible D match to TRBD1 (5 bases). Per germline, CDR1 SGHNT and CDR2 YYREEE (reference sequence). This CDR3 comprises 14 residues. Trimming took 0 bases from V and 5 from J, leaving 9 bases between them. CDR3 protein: CASSLDQGDQPQHF. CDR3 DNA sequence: TGTGCCAGCAGCTTGGATCAGGGTGATCAGCCCCAGCATTTT.

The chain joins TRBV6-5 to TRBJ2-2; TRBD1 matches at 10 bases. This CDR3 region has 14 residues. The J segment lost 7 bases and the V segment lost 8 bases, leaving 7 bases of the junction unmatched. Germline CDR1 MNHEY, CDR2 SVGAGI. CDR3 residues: CASVGQGFDGELFF. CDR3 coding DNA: TGTGCCAGCGTGGGACAGGGGTTCGACGGGGAGCTGTTTTTT.